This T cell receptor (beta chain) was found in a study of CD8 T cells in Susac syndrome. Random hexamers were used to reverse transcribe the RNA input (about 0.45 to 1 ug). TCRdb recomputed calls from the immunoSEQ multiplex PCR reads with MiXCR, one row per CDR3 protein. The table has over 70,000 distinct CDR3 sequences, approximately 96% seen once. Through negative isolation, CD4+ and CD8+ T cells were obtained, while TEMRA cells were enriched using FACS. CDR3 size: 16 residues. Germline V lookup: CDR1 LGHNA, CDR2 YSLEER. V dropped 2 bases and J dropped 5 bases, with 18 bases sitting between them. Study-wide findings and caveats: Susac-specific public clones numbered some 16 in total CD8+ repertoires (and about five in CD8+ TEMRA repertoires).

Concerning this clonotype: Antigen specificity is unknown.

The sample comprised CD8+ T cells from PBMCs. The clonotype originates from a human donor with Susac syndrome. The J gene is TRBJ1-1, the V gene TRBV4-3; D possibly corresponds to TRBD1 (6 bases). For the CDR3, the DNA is TGCGCCAGCAGCCAACCTGGGATCTCGGGGGCGACTGAAGCTTTCTTT. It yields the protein CASSQPGISGATEAFF.